The 12 T cell receptor beta chains given below trace back to one sample, sequenced in a study of cytomegalovirus exposure and HLA in healthy donors. Researchers ran the PCR with 60 Vbeta and 13 Jbeta primers. TCRdb's copy holds only in-frame clones and misses some; the assay was immunoSEQ multiplex PCR. The sample has approximately 100,000 clones, more than 65% seen once; the top ten hold roughly 1.2%. Sequenced material: PBMCs. The receptor source for this set is a woman aged 18-29 years in good health and CMV-seronegative.

The V and J genes are TRBV5-6 and TRBJ1-5, with 7 bases identical to TRBD1. CDR3 size: 15 residues. Germline CDR1 is SGHDT and CDR2 is YYEEEE. The V gene end was trimmed by 5 bases and the J gene end by 0 bases; junction bases not matched to a gene: 5. The CDR3 region is CASSLGQYSNQPQHF. The DNA of the CDR3 is TGTGCCAGCAGTCTGGGACAGTATAGCAATCAGCCCCAGCATTTT.

The chain employs TRBV7-2 and TRBJ2-7; 7 bases match TRBD1. This CDR3 has 11 residues. The germline V gene has CDR1 SGHTA and CDR2 FQGNSA. J was trimmed by 10 bases and V by 5 bases; bases with no gene match: 5. The CDR3 DNA reads as TGTGCCAGCAGCACTGACAGGGTACAGTACTTC. It is translated as CASSTDRVQYF.

The V call is TRBV28, the J call TRBJ2-7; weak D call: TRBD1 (6 bases). Looked up from germline, CDR1 is MDHEN and CDR2 is SYDVKM. V lost 6 bases, J lost 2 bases, and 11 bases lay in between. The CDR3 runs 13 residues. The DNA for the CDR3 is TGTGCCAGCAGCCCACAGGGTACCTACGAGCAGTACTTC. This gives the protein CASSPQGTYEQYF.

To note about this clone: This specimen includes other DNA sequences encoding the same CDR3. V gene TRBV10-3 combines with J gene TRBJ2-3; D may be TRBD2 (7 bases). The length of the CDR3 is 15 residues. V lost 4 bases, J lost 2 bases, and 13 bases lay in between. Germline V gene data show CDR1 as ENHRY and CDR2 as SYGVKD. This CDR3 is CAISAGGGPTDTQYF. CDR3 bases: TGTGCCATCAGTGCCGGCGGGGGCCCCACAGATACGCAGTATTTT.

This chain connects TRBV5-8 to TRBJ1-2; 9 bases are a match to TRBD1. The CDR3 is made up of 14 amino acids. With 7 bases clipped from V and 4 bases from J, the junction kept 8 bases outside the gene matches. The germline CDR1 and CDR2 sequences are SGHTS and YDEGEE. CDR3 DNA: TGTGCCAGCGGACTTGGACAGGGGAGCTATGGCTACACCTTC. Its protein product is CASGLGQGSYGYTF.

The rearrangement links TRBV13 to TRBJ2-7; 12 nucleotides match TRBD2. V shed 5 bases and J 3 bases; nucleotides not matched to a gene: 5. Germline V gene lookup returns CDR1 PRHDT and CDR2 FYEKMQ (reference sequence). The CDR3 is 15 residues long. CDR3 sequence reads: CASSGRLAGVYEQYF. In nucleotides, the CDR3 is TGTGCCAGCAGCGGACGACTAGCGGGAGTCTACGAGCAGTACTTC.

This sequence joins TRBV6-5 and TRBJ2-2; TRBD1 might be the D (6 bases). The CDR3 runs to 15 residues. Trimming took 6 bases from V and 3 from J, leaving 14 bases between them. The germline V gene has CDR1 MNHEY and CDR2 SVGAGI. The CDR3 DNA reads as TGTGCCAGCAGCAAGGAAGGGGGTTACACCGGGGAGCTGTTTTTT. Its protein is CASSKEGGYTGELFF.

CDR3 residues: CAWSVRFRLRNTEAFF. For the CDR3, the DNA is TGTGCCTGGAGTGTAAGGTTTAGACTTAGGAACACTGAAGCTTTCTTT. The chain uses TRBV30 and TRBJ1-1; D is ambiguous. V dropped 0 bases and J dropped 1 base, with 15 bases sitting between them. This CDR3 spans 16 amino acids. CDR1 GTSNPN and CDR2 SVGIG come from the germline V gene (reference sequence).

J is TRBJ2-7 and V is TRBV11-2; 12 positions match TRBD1. V trimming: 3 bases; J trimming: 8 bases; junction bases outside the gene matches: 5. Germline loops: CDR1 SGHAT, CDR2 FQNNGV. The CDR3 sequence is 14 residues long. The CDR3 nucleotides are TGTGCCAGCAGCTTCGGGACAGGGGGCTCCAAGCAGTACTTC. Encoded protein: CASSFGTGGSKQYF.

This sequence joins TRBV2 and TRBJ2-5, with D hard to call. V shed 2 bases and J shed 5 bases, with 15 bases lying between them. From germline, CDR1 is SNHLY and CDR2 FYNNEI. CDR3 length equals 15 residues. CDR3 protein: CASSEHDSELETQYF. CDR3 bases: TGTGCCAGCAGTGAACACGACTCAGAGTTGGAGACCCAGTACTTC.

V and J are TRBV4-1 and TRBJ2-2; unclear D gene. The length of the CDR3 is 15 residues. Germline CDR1 and CDR2: MGHRA and YSYEKL. V lost 0 bases and J 6 bases, leaving 11 bases between the germline ends. For the CDR3, the DNA is TGCGCCAGCAGCCAAGATCGGGTACGGTCCGGGGAGCTGTTTTTT. Its translation is CASSQDRVRSGELFF.

J is TRBJ2-1 and V is TRBV2, with D possibly TRBD1 on 5 matching bases. The CDR3 has 12 residues. The V end was cut by 7 bases, the J end by 6 bases, with 10 bases between. From germline, CDR1 is SNHLY and CDR2 FYNNEI. CDR3 nucleotides: TGTGCCAGCAACCCAGGGTTCAATGAGCAGTTCTTC. It is translated as CASNPGFNEQFF.